Sequencing of this T cell receptor beta chain was carried out in a study of beta chain features in type 1 diabetes. Since all of the isolated RNA was reverse transcribed, expressed TCRB transcripts were what got sequenced. Generated by immunoSEQ multiplex PCR, the TCRdb table keeps only in-frame clones and is missing some. The table lists about 620,000 clones, 15% to 18% of them singletons. This clone was counted a few times. Its antigen is unidentified. Study outcomes and limitations: Patients' naive, central memory and regulatory TCRB repertoires appeared more alike than those of healthy donors. Patients with type 1 diabetes carried fewer insertions and had more deletions at their VDJ junctions.

Each sorted fraction was over 98% pure. Unmatched junction bases numbered 11, after V lost 4 bases and J lost 2 bases. The V gene's germline CDR1 is SGDLS and CDR2 YYNGEE. The CDR3 totals 16 residues. The sample consisted of naive CD4+ T cells from blood. V and J are TRBV9 and TRBJ2-7; 8 bases line up with TRBD2. The receptor comes from a man aged 18-30 years in good health. CDR3 in DNA: TGTGCCAGCAGCCCTCCGGGGGGGAGCGGTCCCTACGAGCAGTACTTC. It yields the protein CASSPPGGSGPYEQYF.